The entry below describes one TCR beta chain. CDR3 size: 19 residues. This entry comes from a study of radiotherapy plus CTLA-4 blockade in lung cancer. Study context: Objective responses were documented in around 19% of patients, with disease control in roughly 34%.

Measured with immunoSEQ multiplex PCR; TCRdb has only the in-frame clones, and not every one. The sample includes approximately 80,000 clones, roughly 74% of them seen just once. The chain couples TRBV21-1 to TRBJ2-5; TRBD1 is taken as the D call from the table, unchecked against the DNA. TRBV21-1 is a recognized pseudogene. This receptor was obtained from a human donor with non-small cell lung cancer whose response to radiotherapy plus ipilimumab could not be evaluated. The specimen comprised peripheral blood, sampled from a patient treated with radiotherapy plus ipilimumab. CDR3 region: CASSKGGGGLFGPGETQYF. In DNA, the CDR3 is TGTGCCAGCAGCAAAGGAGGGGGTGGACTTTTTGGGCCAGGAGAGACCCAGTACTTC.